This record covers a single T cell receptor beta chain. Its specificity is not known. The data originate from a study of Ad26.COV2.S vaccination and SARS-CoV-2 variants. Germline V gives CDR1 SGHNT, CDR2 YYREEE (reference sequence). Germline trimming cut 4 bases from V and 0 bases from J; bases unmatched to any gene: 15. The CDR3 runs 18 residues. Study observations and caveats: Higher spike-specific TCR breadth was found in vaccine recipients than in placebo recipients.

The treatment was: approximately 18 received Ad26.COV2.S at low or high dose, single or two shots; 5 received placebo; per-sample allocation not given. Samples came from day 63 after the first vaccine or placebo injection. Clones were sequenced by immunoSEQ multiplex PCR, and TCRdb holds only the in-frame ones, with some missing. The sample contains some 250,000 clones, approximately 88% of which appear only once. The V and J genes are TRBV5-4 and TRBJ2-5, with 7 bases matching TRBD2. The sequencing used peripheral blood, collected in a trial of Ad26.COV2.S vaccine versus placebo. The receptor was derived from a person between 18 and 59 years old who received the Ad26.COV2.S COVID-19 vaccine or a placebo. This CDR3 is CASSGGVAGVLNQETQYF. The CDR3 nucleotides are TGTGCCAGCAGCGGCGGGGTGGCGGGGGTCCTGAACCAAGAGACCCAGTACTTC.